The 15 T cell receptor beta chains in this list originate from one sample, sequenced in a study of shared clonotypes between healthy human individuals. Data came from immunoSEQ multiplex PCR; TCRdb stores just in-frame clones and leaves some out. In the table there are hundreds of thousands of clones, 90% to 95% of which are singletons. CD45RO-negative CD8 cells positively selected for CCR7 made up the naive population, which excluded terminally differentiated effector memory CD45RA+ cells. Material: naive CD8+ T cells sorted from blood. The source of these receptors is a man between 25 and 39 years old in good health.

The chain links TRBV6-6 to TRBJ2-7; D is perhaps TRBD2 (5 bases). CDR1 is MNHNY, CDR2 SVGAGI, per germline (reference sequence). V was shortened by 0 bases and J by 6 bases, with 9 bases between the two germline ends. CDR3 length: 13 amino acids. DNA for the CDR3: TGTGCCAGCAGTTACTCGGGAGCCCCCGAGCAGTACTTC. This translates into CASSYSGAPEQYF.

This clone was counted a few times. The sample contains more than one DNA sequence encoding this CDR3. This sequence joins TRBV27 and TRBJ2-7, with unresolved D. The V gene lost 2 bases and the J gene lost 0 bases, with 5 bases spanning the gap. CDR1 MNHEY and CDR2 SMNVEV come from the germline V gene (reference sequence). The CDR3 extends over 13 amino acids. Here the CDR3 reads CASSLGISYEQYF. DNA for the CDR3: TGTGCCAGCAGTTTAGGGATCTCCTACGAGCAGTACTTC.

The chain links TRBV10-3 to TRBJ1-5; 12 nucleotides line up with TRBD1. The length of the CDR3 is 17 residues. V dropped 4 bases and J dropped 6; count of bases not matched to a gene: 10. Per the germline V gene, CDR1 is ENHRY and CDR2 is SYGVKD. The CDR3, as DNA: TGTGCCATCAGTGTAACGGAAGGGACAGGGGGCTTTCAGCCCCAGCATTTT. Its translation: CAISVTEGTGGFQPQHF.

The rearrangement joins TRBV11-2 to TRBJ1-5; unclear D gene. The germline CDR1 and CDR2 sequences are SGHAT and FQNNGV. The CDR3 spans 12 residues. Trimming took off 4 bases at V and 3 bases at J, with 4 bases between the two ends. Written as DNA, the CDR3 is TGTGCCAGCAGCTCCGTCAATCAGCCCCAGCATTTT. Translation: CASSSVNQPQHF.

The chain is built from TRBV11-2 and TRBJ2-1, with D perhaps TRBD1 (6 bases). V gave up 3 bases and J gave up 8 bases, with 14 bases separating them. The CDR3 consists of 14 residues. The germline V gene has CDR1 SGHAT and CDR2 FQNNGV. Here the CDR3 DNA reads TGTGCCAGCAGCTTGGGGCAGGGGTATGATGAGCAGTTCTTC. Residues: CASSLGQGYDEQFF. Using reference TRBV11-2 and TRBJ2-1 for the parts outside the CDR3, the full variable domain is EAGVAQSPRYKIIEKRQSVAFWCNPISGHATLYWYQQILGQGPKLLIQFQNNGVVDDSQLPKDRFSAERLKGVDSTLKIQPAKLEDSAVYLCASSLGQGYDEQFFGPGTRLTVL.

The chain couples TRBV28 to TRBJ2-1; D call uncertain. From germline, CDR1 is MDHEN and CDR2 SYDVKM. The CDR3 is made up of 15 amino acids. V lost 3 bases, J lost 8 bases, and 17 bases lay in between. The CDR3 region has the DNA TGTGCCAGCAGTTTCTCGATCTACTCCGTCTATGAGCAGTTCTTC. Its protein product is CASSFSIYSVYEQFF.

This clone has more than one count but fewer than ten. J is TRBJ2-3 and V is TRBV11-2; 9 bases align to TRBD2. Germline CDR1 SGHAT, CDR2 FQNNGV. Losses at the gene ends were 4 bases for V and 4 bases for J; bases not matched to a gene: 12. The CDR3 contains 17 residues. In nucleotides, the CDR3 is TGTGCCAGCAGCTATCCTAGCGTAGCGGGAGTGGCAGATACGCAGTATTTT. Translation: CASSYPSVAGVADTQYF. The full variable domain, completed using reference TRBV11-2 and TRBJ2-3, is EAGVAQSPRYKIIEKRQSVAFWCNPISGHATLYWYQQILGQGPKLLIQFQNNGVVDDSQLPKDRFSAERLKGVDSTLKIQPAKLEDSAVYLCASSYPSVAGVADTQYFGPGTRLTVL.

The genes are TRBV29-1 and TRBJ2-7; D is undetermined. Germline V CDR1 and CDR2: SQVTM, ANQGSEA. This CDR3 region has 13 residues. Trimming stripped 5 bases from V and 2 bases from J, with 13 bases between. The CDR3 region is CSVRSALTYEQYF. In DNA form, the CDR3 reads TGCAGCGTTCGCAGCGCCCTAACCTACGAGCAGTACTTC.

The chain is built from TRBV7-8 and TRBJ2-5; 9 nucleotides agree with TRBD2. Germline CDR1 and CDR2: SGHVS and FQNEAQ. Unmatched junction bases numbered 11, after V lost 6 bases and J lost 6 bases. CDR3 size: 15 residues. CDR3 in DNA: TGTGCCAGCAGTCCTAGCGGGATGGGTGGAAAGACCCAGTACTTC. It yields the protein CASSPSGMGGKTQYF.

This chain uses TRBV6-5 with TRBJ2-1; D is ambiguous. Germline CDR1 and CDR2: MNHEY and SVGAGI. The CDR3 contains 12 residues. The V end lost 5 bases, the J end lost 8 bases, and 10 bases lay between the germline ends. As DNA, the CDR3 is TGTGCCAGCAGTCCGGACCGGGATGAGCAGTTCTTC. Protein sequence: CASSPDRDEQFF.

This clone was detected once. Within the sample, other DNA sequences also encode this same CDR3. V is TRBV7-9 and J is TRBJ2-7; D may be TRBD2 (5 bases). The CDR3 contains 13 residues. Germline V gene data show CDR1 as SEHNR and CDR2 as FQNEAQ (reference sequence). Trimming took 5 bases from V and 0 from J, leaving 8 bases between them. CDR3 DNA: TGTGCCAGCAGCCACCGGGGCTCCTACGAGCAGTACTTC. This sequence encodes CASSHRGSYEQYF.

The chain couples TRBV7-9 to TRBJ2-1, with 10 bases lining up with TRBD2. This CDR3 comprises 15 residues. With V trimmed by 5 bases and J by 10 bases, 11 bases remained unmatched. From germline, CDR1 is SEHNR and CDR2 FQNEAQ (reference sequence). The CDR3 region is CASSPPASGRYEQFF. CDR3 sequence (DNA): TGTGCCAGCAGCCCCCCGGCTAGCGGGAGATACGAGCAGTTCTTC.

The rearrangement joins TRBV18 to TRBJ2-1, with TRBD2 as a possible D gene (6 bases). Trimming pared 1 base from V and 2 bases from J, leaving 12 bases between. This CDR3 has 16 residues. The germline V gene encodes CDR1 KGHSH and CDR2 LQKENI. As DNA, the CDR3 is TGTGCCAGCTCACCACTGGAAGGAGGGACCTACAATGAGCAGTTCTTC. As protein: CASSPLEGGTYNEQFF.

The genes are TRBV7-3 and TRBJ2-5, with 7 bases identical to TRBD2. V shed 2 bases and J 5 bases; nucleotides not matched to a gene: 8. The length of the CDR3 is 15 residues. The V gene's germline CDR1 is SGHTA and CDR2 FQGTGA. The CDR3 loop is CASSLAGLGGETQYF. CDR3 coding DNA: TGTGCCAGCAGCTTAGCGGGATTGGGAGGGGAGACCCAGTACTTC.

This clone occurred a few times. V and J are TRBV27 and TRBJ2-2; 7 positions agree with TRBD2. V lost 6 bases and J lost 0; bases outside the gene matches: 4. Germline-derived CDR1 and CDR2 are MNHEY and SMNVEV (reference sequence). CDR3 length equals 15 residues. The CDR3, as DNA: TGTGCCAGCAGCATACTAGCGACGAACACCGGGGAGCTGTTTTTT. Encoded protein: CASSILATNTGELFF.